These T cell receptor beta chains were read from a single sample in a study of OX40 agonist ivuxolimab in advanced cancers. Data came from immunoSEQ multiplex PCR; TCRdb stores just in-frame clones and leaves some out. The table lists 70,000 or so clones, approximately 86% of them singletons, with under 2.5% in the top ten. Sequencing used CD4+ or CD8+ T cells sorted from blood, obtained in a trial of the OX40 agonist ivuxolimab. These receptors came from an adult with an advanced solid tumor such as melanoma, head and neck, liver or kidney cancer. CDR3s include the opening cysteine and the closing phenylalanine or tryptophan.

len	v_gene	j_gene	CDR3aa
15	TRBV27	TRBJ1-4	CASSPSGQWNEKLFF
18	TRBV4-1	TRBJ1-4	CASSQDRSRGYPNEKLFF
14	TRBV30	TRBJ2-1	CAWSVADKYNEQFF
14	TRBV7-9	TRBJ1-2	CASSLGVIDNGYTF
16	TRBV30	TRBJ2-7	CAWSVSRPSGGYEQYF
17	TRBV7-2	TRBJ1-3	CASSLGGTGGSGNTIYF
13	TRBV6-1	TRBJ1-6	CAGRTVDNSPLHF
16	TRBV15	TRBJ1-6	CATSRDQSSYNSPLHF
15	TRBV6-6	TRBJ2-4	CASSYSARGKNIQYF
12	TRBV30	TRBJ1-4	CAWAGTGKKLFF
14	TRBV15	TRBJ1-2	CATSRPTGNYGYTF
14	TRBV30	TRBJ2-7	CALGHPDPLYEQYF
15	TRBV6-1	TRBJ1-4	CASSLEAGPNEKLFF
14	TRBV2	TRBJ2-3	CASTPDRGADTQYF
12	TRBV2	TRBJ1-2	CASPVGGYGYTF
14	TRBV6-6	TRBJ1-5	CASSYDASNQPQHF
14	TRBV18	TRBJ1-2	CASSPPGVGYGYTF
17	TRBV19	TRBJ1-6	CASSIDPRGAYNSPLHF
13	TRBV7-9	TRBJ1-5	CASSLTDDQPQHF
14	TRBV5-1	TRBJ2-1	CASSFAGGNDEQFF
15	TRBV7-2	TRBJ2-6	CASSLGGTGANVLTF
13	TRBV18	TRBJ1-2	CASSPSRGDGYTF
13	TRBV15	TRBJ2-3	CATSMGERDTQYF
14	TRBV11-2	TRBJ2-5	CASSLLAVQETQYF
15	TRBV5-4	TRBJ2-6	CASSLEVRGANVLTF
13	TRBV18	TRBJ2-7	CASSPGQGFEQYF
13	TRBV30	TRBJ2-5	CAWSETGHFAQYF
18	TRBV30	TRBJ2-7	CAWSSGTGGDFKGYEQYF
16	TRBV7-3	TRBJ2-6	CASSEPGVTGANVLTF
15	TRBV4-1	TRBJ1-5	CASSPREYSNQPQHF
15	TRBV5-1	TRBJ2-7	CASSTTSGSDYEQYF
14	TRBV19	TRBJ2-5	CASSQLAGEETQYF
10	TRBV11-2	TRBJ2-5	CASSLRTQYF
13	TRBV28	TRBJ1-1	CASRGNSYTEAFF
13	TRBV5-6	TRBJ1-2	CASSRGRNSGYTF
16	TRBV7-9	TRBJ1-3	CASTVGAGRTGNTIYF
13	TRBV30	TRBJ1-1	CAYHRGALTEAFF
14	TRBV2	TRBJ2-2	CASSERVVTGELFF
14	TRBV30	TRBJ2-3	CAWSLAGGDDTQYF
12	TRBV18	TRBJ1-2	CASSPSDNGYTF
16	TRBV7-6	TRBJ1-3	CASSYLTGEYGNTIYF
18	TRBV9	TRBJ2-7	CASSLGLAGSLRSSEQYF
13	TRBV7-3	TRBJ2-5	CASSPSRQETQYF
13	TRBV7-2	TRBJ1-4	CASSLELNEKLFF
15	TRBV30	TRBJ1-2	CAWSVAGGSVYGYTF
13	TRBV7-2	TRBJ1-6	CASSLVRNSPLHF
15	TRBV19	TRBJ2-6	CASSTQGNLANVLTF
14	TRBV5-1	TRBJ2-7	CASSLSGGAYEQYF
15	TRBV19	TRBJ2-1	CASSLGQGNRNEQFF
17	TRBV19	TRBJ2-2	CASSRPLAGGYTGELFF
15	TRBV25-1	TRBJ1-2	CASSDTTGRNYGYTF
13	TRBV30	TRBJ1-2	CAWKRAHRGGYTF
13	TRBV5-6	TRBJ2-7	CATTGPISYEQYF
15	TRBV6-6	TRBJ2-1	CASSPGQGSNNEQFF
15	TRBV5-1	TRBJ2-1	CASSPLAGGPNEQFF